The present entry profiles one TCR beta chain with its context. The method was immunoSEQ multiplex PCR; TCRdb's version includes in-frame clones alone and lacks a portion of them. The table has under 90,000 clones, around 94% seen once. This sample was taken from a study of technical replicates of blood from a few donors. There are 18 residues in the CDR3. Germline V gene sequence: CDR1 LGHNA, CDR2 YNFKEQ. V shed 0 bases and J 5 bases; nucleotides not matched to a gene: 7. Sequencing was done on a sample of T cells isolated from PBMCs. This sequence joins TRBV4-2 and TRBJ2-2; 12 bases are a match to TRBD2. The clonotype comes from a human donor in good health. DNA of the CDR3: TGTGCCAGCAGCCAAGAGCGGGTACTAGCGGGGGGAACCGGGGAGCTGTTTTTT. Amino acid sequence: CASSQERVLAGGTGELFF.